This T cell receptor beta chain was identified during a study of blood T cell dynamics during melanoma immunotherapy (dated by TCRdb to the early 2020s). For the wider study: The patients had metastatic melanoma and were given first-line pembrolizumab or nivolumab plus ipilimumab as standard of care in the United Kingdom. The training cohort was made up of consecutive patients, while a further independent group of patients from the same centre was pooled to form an external validation set. Peripheral T cell receptor repertoires of metastatic melanoma patients were profiled before and after one cycle of checkpoint inhibitor therapy to find early correlates of response.

Every bulk PBMC sample was loaded with the same fixed amount of around 400 ng of DNA. Following the manufacturer instructions, the immunoSEQ TCRb Assay kit was used to amplify TCR beta CDR3 sequences from genomic DNA. The KAPA Library Quantification Kit for Illumina platforms was used to quantify pooled libraries by qPCR. Pooled libraries were clustered at 0.6-1.1 pM and sequenced on an Illumina NextSeq 500. Per the source publication's procedure: TCR data were analyzed with immunoSEQ ANALYZER and the R LymphoSeq package. A rearrangement efficiency score was calculated as productive divided by the sum of productive and non-productive CDR3 sequences. Clonality was assessed using the Gini coefficient and diversity using the Renyi index at alpha=1, with pairwise comparisons between timepoints within each patient. Clonal relatedness used an edit distance of 3, and repertoire similarity used the Bhattacharyya coefficient, both computed in LymphoSeq. To classify response, a linear discriminant analysis based on week-3 changes in clonality and diversity was built using the R MASS and caret packages. TCRdb limited this immuneACCESS table to in-frame rearrangements with V and J called. A share of clones is missing; checked studies link under half to unresolved V genes, and the rest is unexplained. The DNA was the basis for D and trimming; V, J and clone size are from that table. The table for this sample lists approximately 11,000 clones; 84% of them were counted only once. The top ten clonotypes cover approximately 14% of the sample.

The time point label for this specimen denotes: pre-treatment baseline. Blood samples were collected before treatment (T0) and at week 3 (W3), after the first cycle of checkpoint blockade. Except for a couple of patients with rapid clinical progression, response was assessed 12 weeks after the first infusion by RECIST 1.1; disease control meant complete response, partial response or stable disease. Any patient who had received prior systemic cancer treatment, was on concomitant immunosuppressant therapy or had synchronous other active malignancies was excluded. Both bulk PBMC and plasma cell-free DNA were sequenced for TCR beta so that circulating cells and T cell turnover could be tracked. PBMC were isolated from blood with Lymphoprep and SepMate tubes, followed by red cell lysis. QIAamp DNA Blood Mini kits were used to extract DNA from PBMC and sorted T cell subsets. As for this clone: Its target antigen remains unknown. No base-level quality is on record; no much larger clone is a single base apart.

What the work shows at the level of the full study, not this receptor alone: The relatively small sample size was acknowledged as something that could potentially limit how far the results can be generalized. A bifurcated reorganization of the PBMC repertoire at W3, with increased clonality or increased diversity, was observed in patients who later achieved disease control, unlike in progressors. The study was unable to establish whether the T cell clones driving the repertoire changes were melanoma-specific or instead reflected general immune activation.

Trimming takes 5 bases from V and 3 bases from J, and the germline ends sit 14 bases apart. The CDR3 numbers 16 residues from cysteine through phenylalanine. Left in the record is the CDR3 DNA by itself, 48 bases read in frame from the first base. From a lookup of the germline V gene (reference sequence), CDR1 and CDR2 are SEHNR and FQNEAQ. The chain uses TRBV7-9 and TRBJ1-6; no D gene call is confident. The source was blood, collected from a patient treated with checkpoint blockade. The source of this sequence is a human donor with melanoma. The CDR3 here reads CASSQGAGFYNSPLHF. The nucleotide sequence reads as follows: TGTGCCAGCAGCCAAGGCGCGGGTTTCTATAATTCACCCCTCCACTTT. Here the CDR3 is joined to the reference TRBV7-9 and TRBJ1-6 genes, and the full variable domain is: DTGVSQNPRHKITKRGQNVTFRCDPISEHNRLYWYRQTLGQGPEFLTYFQNEAQLEKSRLLSDRFSAERPKGSFSTLEIQRTEQGDSAMYLCASSQGAGFYNSPLHFGNGTRLTVT.